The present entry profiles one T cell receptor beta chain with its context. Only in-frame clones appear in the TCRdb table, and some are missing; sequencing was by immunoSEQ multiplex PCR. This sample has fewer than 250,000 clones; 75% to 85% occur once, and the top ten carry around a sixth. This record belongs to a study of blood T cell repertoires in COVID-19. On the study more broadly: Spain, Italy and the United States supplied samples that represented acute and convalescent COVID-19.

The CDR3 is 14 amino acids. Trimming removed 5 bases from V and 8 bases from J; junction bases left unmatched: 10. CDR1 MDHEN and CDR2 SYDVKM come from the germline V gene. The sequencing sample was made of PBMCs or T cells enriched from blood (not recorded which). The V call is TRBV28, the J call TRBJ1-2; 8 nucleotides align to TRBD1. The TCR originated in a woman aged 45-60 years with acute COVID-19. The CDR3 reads CASSQRTGSEGYTF. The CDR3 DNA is TGTGCCAGCAGTCAAAGGACAGGGAGTGAGGGCTACACCTTC.